This T cell receptor beta chain originates from a study of OX40 agonist ivuxolimab in advanced cancers. Study summary: As their treatment, patients were administered ivuxolimab, an agonistic anti-OX40 (CD134) antibody.

Sampling of blood occurred at baseline, cycle 4 day 1, and cycle 7 day 1. Sequencing used immunoSEQ multiplex PCR; TCRdb keeps in-frame clones, though not all of them. The sample yields fewer than 90,000 clones, 86% seen once. Deletions cut 2 bases from V and 7 bases from J, with 8 bases between. The CDR3 has 13 amino acids. Germline V CDR1 and CDR2: MNHEY, SMNVEV (reference sequence). The chain has TRBV27 and TRBJ2-2; no clear D gene. The sequencing used CD4+ or CD8+ T cells sorted from blood, collected in a trial of the OX40 agonist ivuxolimab. The TCR sequence derives from an adult with an advanced solid tumor such as melanoma, head and neck, liver or kidney cancer. CDR3 nucleotides: TGTGCCAGCAGTTTAAGGGTCGGCGGGGAGCTGTTTTTT. Its protein is CASSLRVGGELFF.